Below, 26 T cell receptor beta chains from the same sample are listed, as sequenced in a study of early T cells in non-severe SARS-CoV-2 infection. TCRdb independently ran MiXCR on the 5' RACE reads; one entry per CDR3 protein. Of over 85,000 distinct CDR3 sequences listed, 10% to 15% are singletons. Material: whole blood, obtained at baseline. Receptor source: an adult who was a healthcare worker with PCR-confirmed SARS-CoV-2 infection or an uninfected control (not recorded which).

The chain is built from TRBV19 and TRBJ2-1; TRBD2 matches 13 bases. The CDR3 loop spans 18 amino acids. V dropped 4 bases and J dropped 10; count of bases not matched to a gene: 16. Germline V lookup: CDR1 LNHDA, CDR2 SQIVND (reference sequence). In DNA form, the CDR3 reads TGTGCCAGTAGTACCGGCCCCACTAGCGGGAGGGCCAGGCGAGAGCAGTTCTTC. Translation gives CASSTGPTSGRARREQFF.

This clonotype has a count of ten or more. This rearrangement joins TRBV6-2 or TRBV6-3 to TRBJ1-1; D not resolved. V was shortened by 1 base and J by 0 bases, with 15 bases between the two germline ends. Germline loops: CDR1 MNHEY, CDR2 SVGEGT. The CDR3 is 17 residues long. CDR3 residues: CASSYLNGGKMNTEAFF. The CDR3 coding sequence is TGTGCCAGCAGTTACTTAAACGGAGGGAAAATGAACACTGAAGCTTTCTTT.

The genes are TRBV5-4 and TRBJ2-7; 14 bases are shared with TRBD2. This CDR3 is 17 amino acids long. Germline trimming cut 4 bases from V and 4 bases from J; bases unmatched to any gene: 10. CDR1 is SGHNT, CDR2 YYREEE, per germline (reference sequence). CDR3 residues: CASSTGTSGGRLYEQYF. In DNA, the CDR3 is TGTGCCAGCAGCACCGGGACTAGCGGGGGACGCCTTTACGAGCAGTACTTC.

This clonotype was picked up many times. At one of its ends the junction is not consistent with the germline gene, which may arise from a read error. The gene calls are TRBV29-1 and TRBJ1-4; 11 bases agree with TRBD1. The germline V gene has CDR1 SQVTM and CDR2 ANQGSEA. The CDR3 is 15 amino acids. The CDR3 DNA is TGCAGCGTTAAAGACAGGACAGGGGGCAATGAAAAACTGTTTTTT. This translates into CSVKDRTGGNEKLFF.

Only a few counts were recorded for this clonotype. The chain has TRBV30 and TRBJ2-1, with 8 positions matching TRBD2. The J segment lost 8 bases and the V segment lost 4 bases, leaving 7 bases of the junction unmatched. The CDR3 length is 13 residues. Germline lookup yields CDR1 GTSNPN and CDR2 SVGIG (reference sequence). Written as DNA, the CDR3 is TGTGCCTGGACAGAGCGGGAGTGGGATGAGCAGTTCTTC. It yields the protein CAWTEREWDEQFF.

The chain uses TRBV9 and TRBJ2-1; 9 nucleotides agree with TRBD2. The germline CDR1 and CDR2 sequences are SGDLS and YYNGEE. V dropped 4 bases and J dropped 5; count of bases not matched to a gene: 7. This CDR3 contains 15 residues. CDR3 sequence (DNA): TGTGCCAGCAGCTCAAGAGCTAGCGGGGACAATGAGCAGTTCTTC. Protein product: CASSSRASGDNEQFF.

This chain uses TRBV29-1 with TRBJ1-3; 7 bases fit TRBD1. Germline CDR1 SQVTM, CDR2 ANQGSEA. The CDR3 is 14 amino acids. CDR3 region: CSGRDSGSGNTIYF. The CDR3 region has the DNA TGCAGTGGACGGGACAGCGGATCTGGAAACACCATATATTTT.

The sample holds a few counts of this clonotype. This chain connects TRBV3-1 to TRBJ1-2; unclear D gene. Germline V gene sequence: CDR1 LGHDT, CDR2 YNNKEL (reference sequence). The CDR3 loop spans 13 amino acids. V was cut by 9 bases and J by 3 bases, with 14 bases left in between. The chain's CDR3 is CASSEQAHYGYTF. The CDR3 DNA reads TGTGCCAGTTCGGAGCAGGCACACTATGGCTACACCTTC.

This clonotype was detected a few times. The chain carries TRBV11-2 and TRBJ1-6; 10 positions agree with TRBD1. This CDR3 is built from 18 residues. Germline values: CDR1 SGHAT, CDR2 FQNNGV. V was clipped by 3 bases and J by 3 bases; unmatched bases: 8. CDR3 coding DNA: TGTGCCAGCAGCTTTCATCCGGGACAGGGGAACTATAATTCACCCCTCCACTTT. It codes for CASSFHPGQGNYNSPLHF. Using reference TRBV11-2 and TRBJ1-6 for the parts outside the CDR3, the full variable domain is EAGVAQSPRYKIIEKRQSVAFWCNPISGHATLYWYQQILGQGPKLLIQFQNNGVVDDSQLPKDRFSAERLKGVDSTLKIQPAKLEDSAVYLCASSFHPGQGNYNSPLHFGNGTRLTVT.

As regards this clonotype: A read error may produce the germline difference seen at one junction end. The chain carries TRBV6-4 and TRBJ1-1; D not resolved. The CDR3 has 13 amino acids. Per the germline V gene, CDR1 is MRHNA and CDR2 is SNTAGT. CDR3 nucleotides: TGTACCAGCAGTGTAAGTCTGAACACTGAAGCTTTCTTT. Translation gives CTSSVSLNTEAFF.

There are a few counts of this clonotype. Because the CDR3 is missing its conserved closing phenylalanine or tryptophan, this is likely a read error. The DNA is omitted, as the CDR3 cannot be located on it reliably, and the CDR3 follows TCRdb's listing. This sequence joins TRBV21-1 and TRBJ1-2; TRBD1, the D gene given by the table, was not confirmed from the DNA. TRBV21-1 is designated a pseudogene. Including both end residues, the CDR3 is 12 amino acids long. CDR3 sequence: CASSKVERGLLH.

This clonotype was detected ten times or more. For the CDR3, the DNA is TGCGCCAGCAGCCCGAGACAGATCTCTGGGGCCAACGTCCTGACTTTC. Amino acids: CASSPRQISGANVLTF. J is TRBJ2-6 and V is TRBV4-1; D possibly corresponds to TRBD1 (5 bases). CDR1 and CDR2 from the germline V gene are MGHRA and YSYEKL. V gave up 4 bases and J gave up 0 bases, with 10 bases separating them. This CDR3 comprises 16 residues.

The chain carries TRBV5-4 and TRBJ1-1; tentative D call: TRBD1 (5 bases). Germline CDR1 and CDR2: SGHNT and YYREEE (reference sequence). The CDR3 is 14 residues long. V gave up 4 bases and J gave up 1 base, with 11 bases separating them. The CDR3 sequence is CASSLGGTNTEAFF. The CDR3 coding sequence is TGTGCCAGCAGCCTGGGGGGGACGAACACTGAAGCTTTCTTT.

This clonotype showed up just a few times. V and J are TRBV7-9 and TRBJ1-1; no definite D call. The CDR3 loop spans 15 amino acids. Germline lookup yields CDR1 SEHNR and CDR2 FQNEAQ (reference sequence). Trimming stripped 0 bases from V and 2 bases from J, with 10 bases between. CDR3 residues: CASSLAGGQNTEAFF. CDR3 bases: TGTGCCAGCAGCTTAGCGGGAGGGCAAAACACTGAAGCTTTCTTT.

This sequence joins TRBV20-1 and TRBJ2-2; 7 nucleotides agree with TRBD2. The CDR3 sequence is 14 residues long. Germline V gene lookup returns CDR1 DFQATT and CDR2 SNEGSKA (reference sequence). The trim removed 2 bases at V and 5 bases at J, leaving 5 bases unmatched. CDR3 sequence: CSARNQGGTGELFF. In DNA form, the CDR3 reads TGCAGTGCTAGAAACCAGGGAGGGACCGGGGAGCTGTTTTTT.

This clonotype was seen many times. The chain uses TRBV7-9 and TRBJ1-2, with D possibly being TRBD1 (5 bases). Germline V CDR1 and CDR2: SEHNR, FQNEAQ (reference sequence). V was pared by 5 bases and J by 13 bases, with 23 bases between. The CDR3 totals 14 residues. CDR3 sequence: CASSPPGRLERGTF. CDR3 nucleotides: TGTGCCAGCAGCCCGCCGGGACGCCTTGAGCGGGGCACCTTC.

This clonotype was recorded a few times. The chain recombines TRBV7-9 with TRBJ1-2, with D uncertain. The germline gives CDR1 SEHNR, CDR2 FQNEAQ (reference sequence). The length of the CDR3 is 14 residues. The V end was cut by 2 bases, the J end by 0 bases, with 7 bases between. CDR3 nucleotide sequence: TGTGCCAGCAGCTTAACGGGAGCTAACTATGGCTACACCTTC. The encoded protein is CASSLTGANYGYTF.

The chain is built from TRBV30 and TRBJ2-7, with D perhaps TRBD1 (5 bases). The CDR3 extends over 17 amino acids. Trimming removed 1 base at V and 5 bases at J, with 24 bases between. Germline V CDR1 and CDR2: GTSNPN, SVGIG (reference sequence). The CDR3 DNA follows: TGTGCCTGGAGTGAAAACCTACTCGATCAGGGTGTCCACGAGCAGTACTTC. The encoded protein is CAWSENLLDQGVHEQYF.

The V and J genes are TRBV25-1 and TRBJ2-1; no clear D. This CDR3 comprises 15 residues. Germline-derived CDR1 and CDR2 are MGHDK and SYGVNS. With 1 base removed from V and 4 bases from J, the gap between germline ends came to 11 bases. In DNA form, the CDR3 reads TGTGCCAGCAGTGAATCACCCTCTGTATACAATGAGCAGTTCTTC. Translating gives CASSESPSVYNEQFF. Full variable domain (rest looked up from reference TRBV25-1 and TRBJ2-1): EADIYQTPRYLVIGTGKKITLECSQTMGHDKMYWYQQDPGMELHLIHYSYGVNSTEKGDLSSESTVSRIRTEHFPLTLESARPSHTSQYLCASSESPSVYNEQFFGPGTRLTVL.

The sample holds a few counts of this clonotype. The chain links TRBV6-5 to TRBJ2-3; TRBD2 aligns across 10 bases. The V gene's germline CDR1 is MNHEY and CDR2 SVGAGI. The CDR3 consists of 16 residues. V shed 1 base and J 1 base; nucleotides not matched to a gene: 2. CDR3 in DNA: TGTGCCAGCAGTTACTTGGGGACTAGCGGCACAGATACGCAGTATTTT. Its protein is CASSYLGTSGTDTQYF.

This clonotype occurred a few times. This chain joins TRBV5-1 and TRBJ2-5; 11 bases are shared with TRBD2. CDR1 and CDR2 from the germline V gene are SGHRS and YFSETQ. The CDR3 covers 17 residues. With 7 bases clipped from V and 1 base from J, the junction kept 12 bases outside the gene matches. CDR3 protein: CASAPLRTSGRQETQYF. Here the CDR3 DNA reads TGCGCCAGCGCCCCCCTTCGGACTAGCGGGCGCCAAGAGACCCAGTACTTC.

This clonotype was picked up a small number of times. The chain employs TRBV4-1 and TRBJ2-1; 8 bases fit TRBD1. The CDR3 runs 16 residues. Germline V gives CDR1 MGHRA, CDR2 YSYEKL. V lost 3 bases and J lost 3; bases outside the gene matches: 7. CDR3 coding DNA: TGCGCCAGCAGCCACCGGACAGGGAAACGCTACAATGAGCAGTTCTTC. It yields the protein CASSHRTGKRYNEQFF.

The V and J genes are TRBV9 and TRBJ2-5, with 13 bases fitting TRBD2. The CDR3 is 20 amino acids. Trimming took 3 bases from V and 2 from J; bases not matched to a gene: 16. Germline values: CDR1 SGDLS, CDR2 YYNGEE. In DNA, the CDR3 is TGTGCCAGCAGCGGGACTCGGACTAGCGGGAGTGGTGGAAGTCAAGAGACCCAGTACTTC. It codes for CASSGTRTSGSGGSQETQYF.

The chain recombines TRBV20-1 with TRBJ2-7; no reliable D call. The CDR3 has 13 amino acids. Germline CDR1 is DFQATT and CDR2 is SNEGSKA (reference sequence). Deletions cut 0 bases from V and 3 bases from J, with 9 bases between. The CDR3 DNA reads TGCAGTGCTAGAGATAGACTTAGCTACGAGCAGTACTTC. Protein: CSARDRLSYEQYF.

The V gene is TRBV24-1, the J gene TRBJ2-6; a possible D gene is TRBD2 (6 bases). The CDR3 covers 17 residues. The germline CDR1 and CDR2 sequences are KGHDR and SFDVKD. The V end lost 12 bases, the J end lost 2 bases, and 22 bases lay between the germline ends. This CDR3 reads CASPLRGCFTGANVLTF. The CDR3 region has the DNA TGTGCCTCACCCCTTCGGGGGTGCTTCACTGGGGCCAACGTCCTGACTTTC.

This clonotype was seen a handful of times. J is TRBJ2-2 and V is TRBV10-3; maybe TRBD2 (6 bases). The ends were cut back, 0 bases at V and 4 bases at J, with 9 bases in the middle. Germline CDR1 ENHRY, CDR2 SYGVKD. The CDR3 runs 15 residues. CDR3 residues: CAISESGLPTGELFF. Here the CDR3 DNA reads TGTGCCATCAGTGAGTCCGGACTACCCACCGGGGAGCTGTTTTTT.